These 18 T cell receptor beta chains were sequenced from one sample in a study of blood T cells in healthy people across ages. A second PCR of about 6 to 11 cycles used a sample-barcoded 5' primer and a J-beta primer mix. A single record per CDR3 protein comes from TCRdb applying MiXCR to the 5' RACE reads. The sample contains 600,000 to 1,000,000 distinct CDR3 sequences, roughly 25% of which appear only once. The same sample was also studied in work on T cells of mothers and their children.

Sequencing was performed on blood. Every receptor here comes from a boy between 5 and 17 years old in good health.

The chain uses TRBV29-1 and TRBJ2-2; 7 positions match TRBD2. The CDR3 totals 17 residues. Germline CDR1 and CDR2: SQVTM and ANQGSEA. J lost 4 bases, V lost 6 bases, and 17 bases had no gene match. The CDR3 DNA reads TGCAGCGTGGGGGGGAGTAGGGAAGGCCCGGGCACCGGGGAGCTGTTTTTT. Amino acid sequence: CSVGGSREGPGTGELFF.

This clonotype was detected many times. V usage is TRBV7-6 and J usage is TRBJ2-3; 9 nucleotides agree with TRBD1. Losses at the gene ends were 5 bases for V and 5 bases for J; bases not matched to a gene: 5. Germline assignment: CDR1 SGHVS and CDR2 FNYEAQ. The CDR3 is 14 amino acids. The CDR3: CASSTGGAGDTQYF. Here the CDR3 DNA reads TGTGCCAGCAGCACAGGGGGCGCGGGAGATACGCAGTATTTT.

V is TRBV20-1 and J is TRBJ2-5; 7 bases agree with TRBD1. The end of the DNA aligns better with TRBJ2-7, so the J call may be wrong. The CDR3 totals 15 residues. Per germline, CDR1 DFQATT and CDR2 SNEGSKA (reference sequence). The CDR3 sequence is CSARATGATPYEQYF. For the CDR3, the DNA is TGCAGTGCTAGGGCTACAGGGGCTACCCCCTACGAGCAGTACTTC.

The chain uses TRBV6-1 and TRBJ2-1; possible D gene TRBD2, 5 bases. The CDR3 consists of 13 residues. Germline CDR1 reads MNHNS; CDR2 reads SASEGT. Trimming removed 6 bases at V and 13 bases at J, with 19 bases between. The CDR3: CASSAGERLHQFF. The CDR3 DNA is TGTGCCAGCAGCGCCGGGGAGCGGCTCCACCAGTTCTTC.

The rearrangement uses TRBV10-3 and TRBJ1-4; 8 nucleotides align to TRBD1. Germline lookup yields CDR1 ENHRY and CDR2 SYGVKD. The V and J ends lost 10 bases and 0 bases, in that order; junction bases with no gene match: 7. The CDR3 consists of 15 residues. The CDR3 loop reads CATSGQGSTNEKLFF. The DNA of the CDR3 is TGTGCCACGAGCGGACAGGGCTCAACTAATGAAAAACTGTTTTTT.

The chain employs TRBV29-1 and TRBJ2-7; TRBD2 agrees at 9 bases. The CDR3 is made up of 13 amino acids. J was trimmed by 2 bases and V by 5 bases; bases with no gene match: 4. Germline CDR1 SQVTM, CDR2 ANQGSEA. The CDR3 DNA reads as TGCAGCGTTCTGACTAGCGGAACCTACGAGCAGTACGTC. Amino acid sequence: CSVLTSGTYEQYV.

This rearrangement joins TRBV28 to TRBJ1-4; 10 bases line up with TRBD1. Germline CDR1 reads MDHEN; CDR2 reads SYDVKM. V lost 6 bases, J lost 7 bases, and 8 bases stayed unmatched. CDR3 size: 15 residues. The CDR3 DNA follows: TGTGCCAGCAGACCAGGACAGGGGGACGTTGAAAAACTGTTTTTT. Protein product: CASRPGQGDVEKLFF.

The chain links TRBV9 to TRBJ2-5; D is unresolved. In germline, CDR1 is SGDLS, CDR2 YYNGEE. The CDR3 has 14 amino acids. V was pared by 0 bases and J by 3 bases, with 9 bases between. CDR3 in amino acids: CASSVGVEEETQYF. In nucleotides, the CDR3 is TGTGCCAGCAGCGTAGGCGTTGAGGAAGAGACCCAGTACTTC. Full variable domain (rest looked up from reference TRBV9 and TRBJ2-5): DSGVTQTPKHLITATGQRVTLRCSPRSGDLSVYWYQQSLDQGLQFLIQYYNGEERAKGNILERFSAQQFPDLHSELNLSSLELGDSALYFCASSVGVEEETQYFGPGTRLLVL.

The genes are TRBV7-9 and TRBJ2-7; D is possibly TRBD1 (6 bases). CDR1 is SEHNR, CDR2 FQNEAQ, per germline (reference sequence). The CDR3 sequence is 14 residues long. The V end was cut by 5 bases, the J end by 0 bases, with 11 bases between. For the CDR3, the DNA is TGTGCCAGCAGCCGAGGACAGACCTCCTACGAGCAGTACTTC. As protein: CASSRGQTSYEQYF.

The chain uses TRBV20-1 and TRBJ2-3; TRBD2 aligns across 9 bases. The CDR3 contains 15 residues. V dropped 3 bases and J dropped 1; count of bases not matched to a gene: 5. Germline values: CDR1 DFQATT, CDR2 SNEGSKA (reference sequence). CDR3 DNA: TGCAGTGCTAGGCTTAGCGGGAGCGGCACAGATACGCAGTATTTT. Translation gives CSARLSGSGTDTQYF.

J is TRBJ2-5 and V is TRBV7-9, with TRBD2 identical over 10 bases. This CDR3 comprises 17 residues. V gave up 6 bases and J gave up 0 bases; unmatched junction bases: 10. Germline-derived CDR1 and CDR2 are SEHNR and FQNEAQ (reference sequence). CDR3 nucleotides: TGTGCCAGCAGACACACGCTAGCGGGGGATTACCAAGAGACCCAGTACTTC. This gives the protein CASRHTLAGDYQETQYF.

This clonotype was seen more than once but under ten times. The gene calls are TRBV7-2 and TRBJ2-7; 7 bases map to TRBD1. This CDR3 region has 16 residues. From germline, CDR1 is SGHTA and CDR2 FQGNSA. With 5 bases clipped from V and 0 bases from J, the junction kept 10 bases outside the gene matches. CDR3 bases: TGTGCCAGCAGCCCCCGAGGGACAGCGAGCTCCTACGAGCAGTACTTC. Its protein is CASSPRGTASSYEQYF.

This chain joins TRBV6-2 or TRBV6-3 and TRBJ1-1; TRBD1 might be the D (5 bases). Trimming removed 5 bases from V and 1 base from J, with 20 bases in between. From germline, CDR1 is MNHEY and CDR2 SVGEGT. The CDR3 totals 17 residues. The CDR3 here is CASSQLNYRNRNTEAFF. CDR3 nucleotides: TGTGCCAGCAGTCAATTAAACTACAGGAACAGGAACACTGAAGCTTTCTTT.

The chain joins TRBV3-1 to TRBJ2-1; 9 bases are shared with TRBD2. Matching the DNA end better, TRBJ2-7 makes the J call doubtful. Germline CDR1 and CDR2: LGHDT and YNNKEL (reference sequence). This CDR3 spans 14 amino acids. The CDR3 nucleotides read TGTGCCAGCAGCCAAGGTGCGGGGGGGTCCGAGCAGTACTTC. This translates into CASSQGAGGSEQYF.

This clonotype showed up just a few times. The CDR3 bases are TGTGCCAGCAGCTCTTTTAGGGGGCAGAACTACAATGAGCAGTTCTTC. This gives the protein CASSSFRGQNYNEQFF. The V and J genes are TRBV2 and TRBJ2-1; 7 nucleotides agree with TRBD1. The V and J ends lost 6 bases and 3 bases, in that order; junction bases with no gene match: 11. This CDR3 is built from 16 residues. The germline gives CDR1 SNHLY, CDR2 FYNNEI.

The chain employs TRBV24-1 and TRBJ2-5; no definite D call. The CDR3 is 15 residues long. Trimming pared 5 bases from V and 3 bases from J, leaving 15 bases between. Germline V gene data show CDR1 as KGHDR and CDR2 as SFDVKD. The CDR3 DNA reads TGTGCCACCAGTGGCAACCTGGGCCAAGAAGAGACCCAGTACTTC. Its protein is CATSGNLGQEETQYF.

This clonotype was counted only a few times. V and J are TRBV27 and TRBJ1-1; D is unresolved. V lost 3 bases to trimming and J lost 4 bases, with 12 bases between them. The germline V gene encodes CDR1 MNHEY and CDR2 SMNVEV (reference sequence). The CDR3 extends over 14 amino acids. CDR3 sequence: CASSFGRDGTEAFF. In DNA, the CDR3 is TGTGCCAGCAGTTTCGGACGAGATGGCACTGAAGCTTTCTTT.

The V call is TRBV7-9, the J call TRBJ1-2; D is unresolved. The CDR3 loop spans 14 amino acids. Trimming cost V 3 bases and J 3 bases, with 11 bases left between them. Germline V gives CDR1 SEHNR, CDR2 FQNEAQ (reference sequence). The CDR3 sequence is CASSFNPGDYGYTF. DNA for the CDR3: TGTGCCAGCAGCTTTAATCCGGGTGACTATGGCTACACCTTC.